This TCR beta chain comes out of a study of blood T cell repertoires in COVID-19. Germline V gene data show CDR1 as MDHEN and CDR2 as SYDVKM. The CDR3 consists of 16 residues. V was pared by 5 bases and J by 7 bases, with 12 bases of the junction left unmatched. Sequencing was performed with immunoSEQ multiplex PCR; in TCRdb, only in-frame clones are kept and a portion is missing. This table has a few hundred thousand clones, roughly 90% appearing once. The sample comprised PBMCs or T cells enriched from blood (not recorded which). The receptor's source is a woman aged 25 to 39 who had recovered from COVID-19. This sequence joins TRBV28 and TRBJ2-5; 11 bases align to TRBD1. The CDR3 spells CASSTPTLGQGGTQYF. CDR3 nucleotides: TGTGCCAGCAGTACACCGACCCTGGGACAGGGGGGGACCCAGTACTTC.